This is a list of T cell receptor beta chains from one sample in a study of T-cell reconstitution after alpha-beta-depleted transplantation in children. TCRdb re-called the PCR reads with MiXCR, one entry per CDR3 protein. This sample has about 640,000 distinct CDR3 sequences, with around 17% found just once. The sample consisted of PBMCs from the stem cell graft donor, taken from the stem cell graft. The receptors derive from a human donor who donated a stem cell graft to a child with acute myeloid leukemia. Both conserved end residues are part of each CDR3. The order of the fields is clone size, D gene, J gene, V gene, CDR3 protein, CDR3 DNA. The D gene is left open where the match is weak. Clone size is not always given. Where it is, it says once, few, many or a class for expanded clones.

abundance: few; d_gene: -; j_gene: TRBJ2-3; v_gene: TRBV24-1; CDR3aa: CATAGYSTDTQYF; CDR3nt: TGTGCCACCGCAGGGTACAGCACAGATACGCAGTATTTT
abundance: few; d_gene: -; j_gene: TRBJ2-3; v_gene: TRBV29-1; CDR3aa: CSGRYRGTDTQYF; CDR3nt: TGCAGCGGGCGCTACAGGGGCACAGATACGCAGTATTTT
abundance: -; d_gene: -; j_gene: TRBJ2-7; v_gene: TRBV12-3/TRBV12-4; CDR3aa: CASGAGAYEQYF; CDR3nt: TGTGCCAGCGGTGCAGGGGCCTACGAGCAGTACTTC
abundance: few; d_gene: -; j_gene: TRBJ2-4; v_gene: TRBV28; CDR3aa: CASEFPGTRMWCNIQYF; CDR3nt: TGTGCCAGCGAGTTTCCCGGGACGAGGATGTGGTGTAACATTCAGTACTTC
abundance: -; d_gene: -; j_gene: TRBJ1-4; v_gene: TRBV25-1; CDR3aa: CASASQNKEKLFF; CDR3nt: TGTGCCAGCGCGAGCCAGAACAAGGAAAAACTGTTTTTT
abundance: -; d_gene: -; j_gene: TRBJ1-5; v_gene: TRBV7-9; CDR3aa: CASQEGNQPQHF; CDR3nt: TGTGCCAGCCAAGAAGGAAATCAGCCCCAGCATTTT
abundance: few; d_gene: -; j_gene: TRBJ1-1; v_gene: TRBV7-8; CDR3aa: CASSGGGNTEAFF; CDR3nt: TGTGCCAGCAGTGGGGGGGGGAACACTGAAGCTTTCTTT
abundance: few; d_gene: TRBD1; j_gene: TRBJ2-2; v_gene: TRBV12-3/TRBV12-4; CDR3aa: CASSGDRNTGELFF; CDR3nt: TGTGCCAGCAGCGGGGACAGGAACACCGGGGAGCTGTTTTTT
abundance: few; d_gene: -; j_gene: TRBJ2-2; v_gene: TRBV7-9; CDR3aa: CASTSGTSTGELFF; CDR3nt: TGTGCCAGCACGTCCGGGACTTCCACCGGGGAGCTGTTTTTT
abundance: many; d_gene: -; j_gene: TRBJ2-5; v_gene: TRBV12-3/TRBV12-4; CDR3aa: CASRLNTGFQETQYF; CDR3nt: TGTGCCAGCAGACTCAACACAGGCTTCCAAGAGACCCAGTACTTC
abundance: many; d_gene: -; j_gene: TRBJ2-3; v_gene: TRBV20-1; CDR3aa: CSARGDSDTQYF; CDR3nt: TGCAGTGCTAGAGGCGACTCGGATACGCAGTATTTT
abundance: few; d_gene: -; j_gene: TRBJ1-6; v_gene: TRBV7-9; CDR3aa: CASSSQGGWSSPLHF; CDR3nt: TGTGCCAGCAGCTCCCAGGGCGGTTGGAGTTCACCCCTCCACTTT
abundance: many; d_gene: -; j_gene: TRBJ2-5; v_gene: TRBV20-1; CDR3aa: CSAKRRAAETQYF; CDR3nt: TGCAGTGCTAAGCGGAGGGCGGCAGAGACCCAGTACTTC
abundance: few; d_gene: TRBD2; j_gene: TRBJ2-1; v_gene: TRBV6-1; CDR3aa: CASRKRGGGSYNEQFF; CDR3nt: TGTGCCAGCAGGAAACGGGGCGGGGGAAGCTACAATGAGCAGTTCTTC
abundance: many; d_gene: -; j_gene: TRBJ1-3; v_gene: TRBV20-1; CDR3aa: CSASRSHSGNTIYF; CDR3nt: TGCAGTGCTAGCCGCAGCCACTCTGGAAACACCATATATTTT
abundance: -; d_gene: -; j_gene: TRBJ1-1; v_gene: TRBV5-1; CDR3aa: CASSADITNTEAFF; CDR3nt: TGCGCCAGCAGCGCGGACATTACGAACACTGAAGCTTTCTTT
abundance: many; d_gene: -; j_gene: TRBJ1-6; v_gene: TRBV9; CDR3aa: CASSVGGDSPLHF; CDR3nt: TGTGCCAGCAGCGTAGGAGGAGACTCACCCCTCCACTTT
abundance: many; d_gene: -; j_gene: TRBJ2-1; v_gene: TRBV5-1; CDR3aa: CASSLVGESNEQFF; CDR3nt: TGCGCCAGCAGCTTGGTTGGGGAATCAAATGAGCAGTTCTTC
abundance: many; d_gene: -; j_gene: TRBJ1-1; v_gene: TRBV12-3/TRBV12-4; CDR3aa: CASTLGLTEAFF; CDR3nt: TGTGCCAGCACCCTGGGGCTCACTGAAGCTTTCTTT
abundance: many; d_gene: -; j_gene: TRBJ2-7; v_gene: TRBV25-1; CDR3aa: CASSENYEQYF; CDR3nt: TGTGCCAGCAGTGAAAACTACGAGCAGTACTTC
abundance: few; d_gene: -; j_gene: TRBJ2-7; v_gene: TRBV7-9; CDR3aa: CASSSAGADYEQYF; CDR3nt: TGTGCCAGCAGCTCGGCAGGGGCTGATTACGAGCAGTACTTC
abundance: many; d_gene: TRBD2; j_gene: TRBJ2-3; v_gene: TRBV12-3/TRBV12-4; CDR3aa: CASSPVAGADTQYF; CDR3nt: TGTGCCAGCAGTCCCGTTGCGGGGGCAGATACGCAGTATTTT
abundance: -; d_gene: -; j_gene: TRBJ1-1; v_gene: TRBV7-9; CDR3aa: CASSSPLLNTEAFF; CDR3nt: TGTGCCAGCAGCTCCCCGCTTTTGAACACTGAAGCTTTCTTT
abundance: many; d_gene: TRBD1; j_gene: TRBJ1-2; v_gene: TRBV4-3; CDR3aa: CASSTQQGAGYGYTF; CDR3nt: TGCGCCAGCAGCACCCAACAGGGGGCAGGCTATGGCTACACCTTC
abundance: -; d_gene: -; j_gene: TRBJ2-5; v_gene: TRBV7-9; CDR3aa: CASSLPVAQETQYF; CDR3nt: TGTGCCAGCAGCCTTCCCGTGGCCCAAGAGACCCAGTACTTC
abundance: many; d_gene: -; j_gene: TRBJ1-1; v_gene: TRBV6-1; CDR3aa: CASSPASGGTEAFF; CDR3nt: TGTGCCAGCAGTCCCGCTTCGGGGGGCACTGAAGCTTTCTTT
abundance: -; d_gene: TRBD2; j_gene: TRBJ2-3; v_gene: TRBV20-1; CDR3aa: CSATKGLATDTQYF; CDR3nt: TGCAGTGCGACGAAGGGACTAGCAACAGATACGCAGTATTTT
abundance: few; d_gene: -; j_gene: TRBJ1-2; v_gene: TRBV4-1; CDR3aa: CASSQAGTPEGYTF; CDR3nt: TGCGCCAGCAGCCAAGCCGGGACACCAGAAGGCTACACCTTC
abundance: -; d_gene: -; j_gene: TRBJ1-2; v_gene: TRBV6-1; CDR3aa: CASSPNEVGYTF; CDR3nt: TGTGCCAGCAGTCCGAACGAGGTCGGCTACACCTTC
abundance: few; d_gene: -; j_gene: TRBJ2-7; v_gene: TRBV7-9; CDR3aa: CASSRPGPSSYEQYF; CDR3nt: TGTGCCAGCAGCAGGCCCGGGCCCAGCTCCTACGAGCAGTACTTC
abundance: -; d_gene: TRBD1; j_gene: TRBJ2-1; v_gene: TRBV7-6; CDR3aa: CASSPSTGPYNEQFF; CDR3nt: TGTGCCAGCAGCCCGTCGACAGGGCCATACAATGAGCAGTTCTTC
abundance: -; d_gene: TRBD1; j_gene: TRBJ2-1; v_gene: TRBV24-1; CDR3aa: CATSTGQDRYNEQFF; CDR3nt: TGTGCCACCAGTACGGGACAGGATAGATACAATGAGCAGTTCTTC
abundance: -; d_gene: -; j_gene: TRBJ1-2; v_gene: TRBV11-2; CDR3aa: CASSLVRTALYGYTF; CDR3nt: TGTGCCAGCAGCTTAGTGCGGACAGCCCTCTATGGCTACACCTTC
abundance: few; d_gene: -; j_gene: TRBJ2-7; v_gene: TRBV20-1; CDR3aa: CSARGASGYEQYF; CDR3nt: TGCAGTGCTAGAGGCGCCAGTGGATACGAGCAGTACTTC
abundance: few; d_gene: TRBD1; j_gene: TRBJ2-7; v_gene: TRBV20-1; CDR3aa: CSARGIGQGYEQYF; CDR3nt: TGCAGTGCTAGGGGTATCGGACAGGGCTACGAGCAGTACTTC
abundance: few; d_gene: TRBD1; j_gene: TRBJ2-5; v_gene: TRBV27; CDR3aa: CASPPGQGVRETQYF; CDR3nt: TGTGCCAGCCCCCCGGGACAGGGAGTCCGGGAGACCCAGTACTTC
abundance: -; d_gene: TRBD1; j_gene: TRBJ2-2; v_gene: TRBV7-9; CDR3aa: CASSIATGGANTGELFF; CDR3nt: TGTGCCAGCAGCATAGCGACAGGGGGCGCGAACACCGGGGAGCTGTTTTTT
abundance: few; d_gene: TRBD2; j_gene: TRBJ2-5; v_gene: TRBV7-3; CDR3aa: CASSSEAGAQETQYF; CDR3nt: TGTGCCAGCAGCTCCGAAGCGGGGGCCCAAGAGACCCAGTACTTC